A single count supports the clone carrying this TCR beta chain. These data are taken from a study of blood T cell repertoires in COVID-19. Turning to the study itself: The origin of the acute and convalescent COVID-19 samples was the United States, Italy and Spain.

Germline CDR1 and CDR2: LGHDT and YNNKEL (reference sequence). Trimming took 7 bases from V and 6 from J; bases not matched to a gene: 10. This CDR3 has 15 residues. Original data processing: Scientists estimated how many nucleated cells there were by amplifying reference gene primers. Measured with immunoSEQ multiplex PCR; TCRdb has only the in-frame clones, and not every one. V and J calls and clone size are copied from that table; D and trimming were computed from the DNA. The sample yields some 240,000 clones, 65% to 90% seen once. Specimen: peripheral blood. The chain recombines TRBV3-1 (or the pseudogene TRBV3-2) with TRBJ2-3; 10 bases agree with TRBD2. This receptor was obtained from a woman aged 40 to 55 who had recovered from COVID-19. CDR3: CASNQIAGGRDTQYF. As DNA, the CDR3 is TGTGCCAGCAATCAAATAGCGGGGGGACGCGATACGCAGTATTTT.